This T cell receptor beta chain appears in the sequencing data of a study of response to subunit inactivated influenza vaccine. Points from the study as a whole: A suggestion made by the authors is that each seasonal influenza vaccination recruits few new T cells.

Comment on this clonotype: What it binds is not known.

V lost 0 bases, J lost 7 bases, and 6 bases stayed unmatched. The CDR3 is made up of 16 amino acids. Germline CDR1 GTSNPN, CDR2 SVGIG (reference sequence). TCRdb reprocessed the RT-PCR reads via MiXCR and lists one record per CDR3 protein. There are around 760,000 distinct CDR3 sequences in the sample; approximately 14% occur only once, and around 7% lies in the top ten. This TCR was sampled from a man aged 50-59 years who received an inactivated influenza vaccine. Source: PBMCs from blood, taken 14 to 15 days before vaccination. The V call is TRBV30, the J call TRBJ1-6, with 10 bases lining up with TRBD1. The CDR3 spells CAWSVNDRGLNSPLHF. The CDR3 bases are TGTGCCTGGAGTGTAAACGACAGGGGGCTAAATTCACCCCTCCACTTT.